This TCR beta chain was obtained from a study of Graves' ophthalmopathy and Graves' hyperthyroidism. This clonotype appeared many times. Its cognate antigen is unknown. CDR1 is SGHVS, CDR2 FQNEAQ, per germline. This CDR3 comprises 16 residues. Trimming stripped 5 bases from V and 1 base from J, with 18 bases between. Study results and limitations: With just under 90% sensitivity and 81.08% specificity, a 13-signature model separated ophthalmopathy from stable hyperthyroidism. The model achieved 55% to 71% sensitivity and roughly 79% specificity for ophthalmopathy progression.

RNA transcripts were the source from which TCR beta CDR3 regions were amplified. RT-PCR was first run with HTBI primers, then multiplex PCR in a second round. Using its own MiXCR run on the multiplex PCR reads, TCRdb lists one record per CDR3 protein. The profile shows more than 1,000,000 distinct CDR3 sequences, 35% to 45% of them singletons. The chain is built from TRBV7-8 and TRBJ2-7; possibly TRBD2 for D (5 bases). This clonotype was obtained from an adult man with Graves' hyperthyroidism. Source material: peripheral blood or thyroid tissue (not recorded which). CDR3 nucleotide sequence: TGTGCCAGCAGCCCCTGGTTGGGAGAAGCGTCCTACGAGCAGTACTTC. Amino acids: CASSPWLGEASYEQYF.